The sequence of this T cell receptor beta chain was determined in a study of cytomegalovirus exposure and HLA in healthy donors. This clone was seen a handful of times. V was pared by 0 bases and J by 7 bases, with 22 bases between. Germline-derived CDR1 and CDR2 are SGHRS and YFSETQ. This CDR3 contains 17 residues. The study ran its PCR with 60 Vbeta and 13 Jbeta primers. The table came from immunoSEQ multiplex PCR; TCRdb's copy has only in-frame clones and leaves some out. This table holds roughly 160,000 clones, around 77% found once. The clonotype comes from a man in his fifties or sixties in good health and CMV-seropositive. This chain joins TRBV5-1 and TRBJ1-2; possibly TRBD1 for D (5 bases). The sequenced sample consisted of PBMCs. The CDR3 here is CASSLVSGFPIGGGYTF. Here the CDR3 DNA reads TGCGCCAGCAGCTTGGTCTCAGGGTTCCCTATCGGTGGTGGCTACACCTTC.